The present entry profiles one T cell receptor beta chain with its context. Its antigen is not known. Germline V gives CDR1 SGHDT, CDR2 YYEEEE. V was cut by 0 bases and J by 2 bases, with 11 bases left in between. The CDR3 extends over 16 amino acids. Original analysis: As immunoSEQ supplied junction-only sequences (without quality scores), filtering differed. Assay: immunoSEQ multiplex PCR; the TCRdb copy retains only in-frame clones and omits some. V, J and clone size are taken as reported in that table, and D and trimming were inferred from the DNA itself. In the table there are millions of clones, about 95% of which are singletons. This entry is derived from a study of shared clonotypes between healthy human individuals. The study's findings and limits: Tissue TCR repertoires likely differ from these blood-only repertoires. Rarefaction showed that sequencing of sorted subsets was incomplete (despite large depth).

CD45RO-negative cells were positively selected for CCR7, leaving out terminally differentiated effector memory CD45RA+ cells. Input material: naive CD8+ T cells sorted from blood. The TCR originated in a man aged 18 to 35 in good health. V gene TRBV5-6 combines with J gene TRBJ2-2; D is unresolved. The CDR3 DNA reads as TGTGCCAGCAGCTTGGTGCACCACGCTAACACCGGGGAGCTGTTTTTT. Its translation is CASSLVHHANTGELFF.